The 18 T cell receptor beta chains reported below all come from one sample, sequenced in a study of T cell clusters in autoimmune cytopenias. Each sample's input was 250 to 300 ng genomic DNA, some 34,000 genome equivalents. Multiplex touch-down PCR amplified TRB using TRB-A and TRB-B pools in one tube. TCRdb re-analyzed the multiplex PCR reads; it lists each CDR3 protein once, without DNA. The sample holds a few thousand distinct CDR3 sequences. This sample was also put to use in a study of T cell repertoires in aging, cancer and after chemotherapy.

The sequenced sample was peripheral blood. The receptors shown here come from a human donor in good health.

The V gene is TRBV28, the J gene TRBJ2-7; the TCRdb D gene call, TRBD1, has no DNA to confirm it. Germline V lookup: CDR1 MDHEN, CDR2 SYDVKM. The CDR3 totals 13 residues. The CDR3 protein is CASKRGDSYEQYF.

The V call is TRBV5-6, the J call TRBJ2-1; the TCRdb call, TRBD1, lacks DNA for checking. Germline V gene lookup returns CDR1 SGHDT and CDR2 YYEEEE. This CDR3 has 16 amino acids. This CDR3 is CASSQEGSEAYNEQFF.

This clonotype shows up as medium-sized by frequency. V is TRBV5-4 and J is TRBJ1-2; TCRdb's D call of TRBD1 is untestable without DNA. The germline V gene encodes CDR1 SGHNT and CDR2 YYREEE (reference sequence). This CDR3 has 15 residues. The CDR3 protein is CASSLFSGIGYGYTF.

Considering frequency, this clonotype is medium-sized. V is TRBV30 and J is TRBJ1-4. The CDR3 extends over 14 amino acids. CDR1 GTSNPN and CDR2 SVGIG come from the germline V gene (reference sequence). The CDR3 spells CAWSVQAGAEKLFF.

Considering frequency, this clonotype is medium-sized. The chain links TRBV7-9 to TRBJ2-1; the D gene TCRdb calls, TRBD2, cannot be checked with no DNA. This CDR3 is 15 amino acids long. Germline CDR1 and CDR2: SEHNR and FQNEAQ (reference sequence). The CDR3 sequence: CASSFPGLADNEQFF.

The chain uses TRBV5-1 and TRBJ1-6. This CDR3 has 14 residues. Germline-derived CDR1 and CDR2 are SGHRS and YFSETQ. The CDR3 region is CASSLVGLGSPLHF.

This clonotype counts as medium-sized (0.01 to 0.1%) by frequency. The chain combines TRBV11-3 with TRBJ2-1. CDR1 and CDR2 (germline): SGHNT, YENEEA. CDR3 length: 13 amino acids. The chain's CDR3 is CASSLGRNNEQFF.

CDR3 sequence reads: CSAREERGVTTEAFF. V gene TRBV20-1 combines with J gene TRBJ1-1. Germline CDR1 and CDR2: DFQATT and SNEGSKA (reference sequence). CDR3 size: 15 residues.

Its frequency marks this clonotype as medium-sized. The rearrangement uses TRBV11-3 and TRBJ2-5. The CDR3 consists of 12 residues. Per germline, CDR1 SGHNT and CDR2 YENEEA. Here the CDR3 reads CASSHGRETQYF.

The chain employs TRBV12-3 or TRBV12-4 and TRBJ2-1; TCRdb's D call of TRBD1 is untestable without DNA. The CDR3 is 13 residues long. This CDR3 reads CASSRDRGLLQFF.

This clonotype registers medium-sized (0.01 to 0.1%) by frequency. The chain's CDR3 is CASSSHRGRTDTQYF. The rearrangement links TRBV6-6 to TRBJ2-3; without DNA, the TCRdb call of TRBD1 cannot be checked. The CDR3 has 15 amino acids. Germline values: CDR1 MNHNY, CDR2 SVGAGI (reference sequence).

This clonotype is called medium-sized based on its frequency. J is TRBJ2-1 and V is TRBV6-5. CDR1 is MNHEY, CDR2 SVGAGI, per germline. The CDR3 is 14 amino acids. The CDR3 sequence is CASSEANANNEQFF.

According to its frequency, this clonotype is medium-sized. The rearrangement links TRBV12-3 or TRBV12-4 to TRBJ2-2; the TCRdb call, TRBD1, lacks DNA for checking. The CDR3 is made up of 13 amino acids. The CDR3 sequence is CASSLTGAGELFF.

This sequence joins TRBV4-2 and TRBJ2-1; TCRdb's D gene call, TRBD1, goes unchecked for lack of DNA. CDR3 length: 15 amino acids. The germline gives CDR1 LGHNA, CDR2 YNFKEQ. CDR3 amino acids: CASSLGQGLVGEQFF.

This clonotype ranks as medium-sized in terms of frequency. The rearrangement joins TRBV19 to TRBJ1-5; TCRdb designates TRBD1, a call that cannot be tested without DNA. The CDR3 runs to 16 residues. Germline assignment: CDR1 LNHDA and CDR2 SQIVND (reference sequence). This chain's CDR3 is CASTRDSKYSNQPQHF.

This clonotype registers medium-sized (0.01 to 0.1%) by frequency. The rearrangement links TRBV5-4 to TRBJ2-5; checking the TCRdb D call of TRBD2 is not possible without DNA. The CDR3 length is 15 residues. Germline CDR1 is SGHNT and CDR2 is YYREEE (reference sequence). The CDR3: CASSISAGVRETQYF.

The chain combines TRBV5-1 with TRBJ2-7. The CDR3 loop spans 13 amino acids. CDR1 is SGHRS, CDR2 YFSETQ, per germline. CDR3 region: CASSSGQVPEQYF.

The gene calls are TRBV5-1 and TRBJ2-6. The CDR3 covers 15 residues. In germline, CDR1 is SGHRS, CDR2 YFSETQ. The CDR3 here is CASSLAGSGANVLTF.